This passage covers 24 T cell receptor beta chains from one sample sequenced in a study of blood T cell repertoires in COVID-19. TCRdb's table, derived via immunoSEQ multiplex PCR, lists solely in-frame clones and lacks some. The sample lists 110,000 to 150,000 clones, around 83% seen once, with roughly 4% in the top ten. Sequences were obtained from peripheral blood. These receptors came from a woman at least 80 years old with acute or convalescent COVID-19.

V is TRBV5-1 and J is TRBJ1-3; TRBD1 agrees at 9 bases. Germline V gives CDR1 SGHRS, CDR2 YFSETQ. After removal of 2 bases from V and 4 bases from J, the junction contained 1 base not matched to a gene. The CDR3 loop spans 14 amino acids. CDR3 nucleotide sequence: TGCGCCAGCAGCTTCGGGACAGGGGGAAACACCATATATTTT. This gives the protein CASSFGTGGNTIYF.

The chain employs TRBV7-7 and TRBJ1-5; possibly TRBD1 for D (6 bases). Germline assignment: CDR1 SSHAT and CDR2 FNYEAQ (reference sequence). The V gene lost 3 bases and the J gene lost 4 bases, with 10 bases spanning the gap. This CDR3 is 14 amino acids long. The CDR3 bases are TGTGCCAGCAGCTTGACAGGATCGAATCAGCCCCAGCATTTT. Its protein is CASSLTGSNQPQHF.

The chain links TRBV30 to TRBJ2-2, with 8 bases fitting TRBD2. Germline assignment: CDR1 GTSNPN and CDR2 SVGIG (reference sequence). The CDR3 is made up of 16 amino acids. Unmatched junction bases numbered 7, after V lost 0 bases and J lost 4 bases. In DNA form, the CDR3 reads TGTGCCTGGAGTGTAGGGGCGGGAGGTCTCACCGGGGAGCTGTTTTTT. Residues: CAWSVGAGGLTGELFF.

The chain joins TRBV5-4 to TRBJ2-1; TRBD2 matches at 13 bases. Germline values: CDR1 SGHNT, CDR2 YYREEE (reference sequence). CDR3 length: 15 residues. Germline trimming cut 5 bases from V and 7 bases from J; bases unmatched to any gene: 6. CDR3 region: CASRSGTSGVNEQFF. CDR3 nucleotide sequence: TGTGCCAGCAGGAGCGGGACTAGCGGGGTTAATGAGCAGTTCTTC.

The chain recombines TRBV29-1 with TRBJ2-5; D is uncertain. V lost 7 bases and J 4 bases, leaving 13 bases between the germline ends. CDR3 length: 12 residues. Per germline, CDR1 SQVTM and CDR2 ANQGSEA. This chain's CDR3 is CSATVTGETQYF. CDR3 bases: TGCAGCGCGACTGTAACTGGAGAGACCCAGTACTTC. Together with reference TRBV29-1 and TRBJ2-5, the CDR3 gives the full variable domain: SAVISQKPSRDICQRGTSLTIQCQVDSQVTMMFWYRQQPGQSLTLIATANQGSEATYESGFVIDKFPISRPNLTFSTLTVSNMSPEDSSIYLCSATVTGETQYFGPGTRLLVL.

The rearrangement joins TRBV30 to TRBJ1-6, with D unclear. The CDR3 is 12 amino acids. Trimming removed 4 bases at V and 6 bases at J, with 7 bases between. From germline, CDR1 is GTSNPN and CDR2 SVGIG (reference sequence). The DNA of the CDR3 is TGTGCCTGGACGGGAATTAATTCACCCCTCCACTTT. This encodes CAWTGINSPLHF. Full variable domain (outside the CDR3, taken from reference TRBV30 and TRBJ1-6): SQTIHQWPATLVQPVGSPLSLECTVEGTSNPNLYWYRQAAGRGLQLLFYSVGIGQISSEVPQNLSASRPQDRQFILSSKKLLLSDSGFYLCAWTGINSPLHFGNGTRLTVT.

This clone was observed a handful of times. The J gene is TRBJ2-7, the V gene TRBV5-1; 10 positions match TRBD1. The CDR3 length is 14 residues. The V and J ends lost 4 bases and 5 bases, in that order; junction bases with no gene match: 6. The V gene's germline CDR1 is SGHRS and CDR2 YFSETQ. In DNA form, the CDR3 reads TGCGCCAGCAGCCCGGGACAGGGGCTCCACGAGCAGTACTTC. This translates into CASSPGQGLHEQYF.

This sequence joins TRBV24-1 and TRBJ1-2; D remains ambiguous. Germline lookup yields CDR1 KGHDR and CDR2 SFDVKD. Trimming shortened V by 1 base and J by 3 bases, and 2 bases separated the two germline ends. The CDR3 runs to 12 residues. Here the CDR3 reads CATSDFDYGYTF. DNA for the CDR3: TGTGCCACCAGTGATTTCGACTATGGCTACACCTTC.

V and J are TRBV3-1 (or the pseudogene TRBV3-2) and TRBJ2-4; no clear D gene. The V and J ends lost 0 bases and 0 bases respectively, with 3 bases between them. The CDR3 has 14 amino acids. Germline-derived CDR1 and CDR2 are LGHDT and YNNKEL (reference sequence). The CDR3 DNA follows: TGTGCCAGCAGCCAAGACATAGCCAAAAACATTCAGTACTTC. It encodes CASSQDIAKNIQYF.

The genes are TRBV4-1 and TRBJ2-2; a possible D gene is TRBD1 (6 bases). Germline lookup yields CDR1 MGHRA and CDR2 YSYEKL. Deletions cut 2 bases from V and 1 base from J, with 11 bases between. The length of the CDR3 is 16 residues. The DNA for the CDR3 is TGCGCCAGCAGCCAATTGACAGGACTGAACACCGGGGAGCTGTTTTTT. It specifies CASSQLTGLNTGELFF.

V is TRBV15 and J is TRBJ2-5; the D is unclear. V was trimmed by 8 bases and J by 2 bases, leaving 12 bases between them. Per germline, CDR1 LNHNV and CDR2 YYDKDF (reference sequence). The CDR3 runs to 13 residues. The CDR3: CATSRHVQETQYF. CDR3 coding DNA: TGTGCCACCTCGAGACATGTTCAAGAGACCCAGTACTTC.

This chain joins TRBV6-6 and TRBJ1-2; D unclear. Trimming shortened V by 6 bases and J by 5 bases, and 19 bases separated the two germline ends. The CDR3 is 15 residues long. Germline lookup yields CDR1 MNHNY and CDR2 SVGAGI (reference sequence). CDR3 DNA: TGTGCCAGCAGCACGACGTCGGGGAACCTATATGGCTACACCTTC. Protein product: CASSTTSGNLYGYTF.

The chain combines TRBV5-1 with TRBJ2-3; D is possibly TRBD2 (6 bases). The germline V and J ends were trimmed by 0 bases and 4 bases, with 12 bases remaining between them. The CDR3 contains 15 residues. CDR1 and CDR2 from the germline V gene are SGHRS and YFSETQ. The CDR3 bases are TGCGCCAGCAGCTTGGTCCCGGGAGCGGCAGATACGCAGTATTTT. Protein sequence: CASSLVPGAADTQYF.

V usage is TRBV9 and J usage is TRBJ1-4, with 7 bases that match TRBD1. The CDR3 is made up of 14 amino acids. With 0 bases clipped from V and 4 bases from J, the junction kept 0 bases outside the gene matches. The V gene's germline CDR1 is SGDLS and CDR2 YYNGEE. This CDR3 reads CASSVGQGNEKLFF. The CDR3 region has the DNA TGTGCCAGCAGCGTAGGACAGGGTAATGAAAAACTGTTTTTT.

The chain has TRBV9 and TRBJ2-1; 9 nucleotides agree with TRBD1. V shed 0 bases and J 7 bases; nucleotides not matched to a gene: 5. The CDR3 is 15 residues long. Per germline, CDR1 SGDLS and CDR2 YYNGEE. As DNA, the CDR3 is TGTGCCAGCAGCGTAGGTGCGGGACAGGGAAATGAGCAGTTCTTC. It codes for CASSVGAGQGNEQFF.

The CDR3 DNA follows: TGTGCCAGCAGCCCCTCAACAGGGGTAGAGACCCAGTACTTC. It translates to CASSPSTGVETQYF. This chain connects TRBV5-4 to TRBJ2-5; 7 nucleotides line up with TRBD1. V shed 4 bases and J 4 bases; nucleotides not matched to a gene: 7. From germline, CDR1 is SGHNT and CDR2 YYREEE (reference sequence). The CDR3 is made up of 14 amino acids.

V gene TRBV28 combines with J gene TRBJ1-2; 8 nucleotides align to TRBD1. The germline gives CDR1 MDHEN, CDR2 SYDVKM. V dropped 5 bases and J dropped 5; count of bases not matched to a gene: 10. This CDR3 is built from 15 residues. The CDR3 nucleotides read TGTGCCAGCAGTCCTGGGCAGGGGGCCTTTTATGGCTACACCTTC. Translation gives CASSPGQGAFYGYTF.

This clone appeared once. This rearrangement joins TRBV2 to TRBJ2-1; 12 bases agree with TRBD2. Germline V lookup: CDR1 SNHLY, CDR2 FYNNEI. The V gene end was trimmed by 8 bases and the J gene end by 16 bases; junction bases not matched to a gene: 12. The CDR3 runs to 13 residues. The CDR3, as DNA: TGTGCCAGCTCTACTAGCGGGGGGTATCTAGGATTCTTC. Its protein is CASSTSGGYLGFF.

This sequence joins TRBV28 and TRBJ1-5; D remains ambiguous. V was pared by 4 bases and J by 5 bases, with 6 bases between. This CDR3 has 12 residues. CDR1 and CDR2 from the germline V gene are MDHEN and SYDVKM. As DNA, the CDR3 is TGTGCCAGCAGTTCCCCGGATCAGCCCCAGCATTTT. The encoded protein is CASSSPDQPQHF. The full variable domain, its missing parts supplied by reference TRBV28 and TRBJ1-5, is DVKVTQSSRYLVKRTGEKVFLECVQDMDHENMFWYRQDPGLGLRLIYFSYDVKMKEKGDIPEGYSVSREKKERFSLILESASTNQTSMYLCASSSPDQPQHFGDGTRLSIL.

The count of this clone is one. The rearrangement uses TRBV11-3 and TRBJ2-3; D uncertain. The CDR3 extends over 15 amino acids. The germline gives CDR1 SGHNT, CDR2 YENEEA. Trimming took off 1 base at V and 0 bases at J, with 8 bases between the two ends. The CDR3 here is CASSLVASSTDTQYF. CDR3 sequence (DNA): TGTGCCAGCAGCTTAGTCGCGTCGAGCACAGATACGCAGTATTTT.

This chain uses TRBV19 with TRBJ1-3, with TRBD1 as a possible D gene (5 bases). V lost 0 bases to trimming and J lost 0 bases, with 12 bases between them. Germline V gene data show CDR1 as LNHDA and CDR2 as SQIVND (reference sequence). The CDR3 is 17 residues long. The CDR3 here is CASSIDLGLRSGNTIYF. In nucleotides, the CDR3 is TGTGCCAGTAGTATAGATCTGGGACTTCGCTCTGGAAACACCATATATTTT.

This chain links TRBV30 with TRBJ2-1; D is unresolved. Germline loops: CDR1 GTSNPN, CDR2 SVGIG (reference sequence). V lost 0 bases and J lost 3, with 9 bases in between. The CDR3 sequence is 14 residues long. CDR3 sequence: CAWSVTGLYNEQFF. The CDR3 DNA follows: TGTGCCTGGAGTGTAACTGGGCTCTACAATGAGCAGTTCTTC.

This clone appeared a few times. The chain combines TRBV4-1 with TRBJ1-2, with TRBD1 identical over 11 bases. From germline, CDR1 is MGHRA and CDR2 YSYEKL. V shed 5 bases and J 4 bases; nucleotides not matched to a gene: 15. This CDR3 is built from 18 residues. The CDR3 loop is CASSREGQGGSWGYGYTF. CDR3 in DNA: TGCGCCAGCAGCAGGGAGGGACAGGGGGGCTCGTGGGGCTATGGCTACACCTTC.

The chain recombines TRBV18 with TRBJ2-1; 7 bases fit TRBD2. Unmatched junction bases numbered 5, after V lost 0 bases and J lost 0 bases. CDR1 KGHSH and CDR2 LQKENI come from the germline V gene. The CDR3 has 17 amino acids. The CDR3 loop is CASSPPGGARSYNEQFF. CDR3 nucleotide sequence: TGTGCCAGCTCACCACCGGGAGGGGCCCGCTCCTACAATGAGCAGTTCTTC. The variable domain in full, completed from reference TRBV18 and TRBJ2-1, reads NAGVMQNPRHLVRRRGQEARLRCSPMKGHSHVYWYRQLPEEGLKFMVYLQKENIIDESGMPKERFSAEFPKEGPSILRIQQVVRGDSAAYFCASSPPGGARSYNEQFFGPGTRLTVL.